These 26 T cell receptor beta chains were sequenced from one sample in a study of vaccination effects on CD4 cells after COVID-19. Antigen-specific CD4+ T cell clonotypes were called by their expansion after viral peptide-pool culture in ViraFEST. Following 10 days of culture, CD4+ T cells were isolated. Each participant was given two doses of one vaccine (BNT162b2 or mRNA-1273). This table comes from immunoSEQ multiplex PCR, and its TCRdb copy is limited to in-frame clones, with some not included. The sample consists of tens of thousands of clones, around 81% of them appearing once. These TCRs' antigens remain unknown. The sequencing here drew on CD4+ T cells from PBMCs cultured with HCoV-229E spike peptides, taken after COVID-19 vaccination. The receptors shown here come from a human donor who received a COVID-19 vaccine.

This clone has more than one count but fewer than ten. The chain uses TRBV2 and TRBJ1-5; D not certain. There are 13 residues in the CDR3. CDR1 SNHLY and CDR2 FYNNEI come from the germline V gene. Between the trimmed V and J ends, which lost 7 bases and 0 bases, there was a span of 7 bases. The CDR3 protein is CASNSDSNQPQHF. In DNA, the CDR3 is TGTGCCAGCAACAGCGATAGCAATCAGCCCCAGCATTTT. Based on the CDR3 plus reference TRBV2 and TRBJ1-5, the full variable domain is EPEVTQTPSHQVTQMGQEVILRCVPISNHLYFYWYRQILGQKVEFLVSFYNNEISEKSEIFDDQFSVERPDGSNFTLKIRSTKLEDSAMYFCASNSDSNQPQHFGDGTRLSIL.

Here the CDR3 reads CAWRGVYEQYV. The CDR3 bases are TGTGCCTGGAGAGGGGTGTACGAGCAGTACGTC. The rearrangement uses TRBV30 and TRBJ2-7, with D possibly being TRBD1 (5 bases). CDR3 size: 11 residues. The germline gives CDR1 GTSNPN, CDR2 SVGIG (reference sequence). V gave up 3 bases and J gave up 4 bases, with 7 bases separating them.

This clone was picked up one time. The V call is TRBV3-1 (or the pseudogene TRBV3-2), the J call TRBJ2-7, with 9 bases lining up with TRBD1. CDR1 LGHDT and CDR2 YNNKEL come from the germline V gene (reference sequence). V shed 4 bases and J 4 bases; nucleotides not matched to a gene: 8. The CDR3 is 15 residues long. The CDR3 loop is CASSRAPGQGYEQYV. For the CDR3, the DNA is TGTGCCAGCAGCCGGGCCCCGGGACAGGGATACGAGCAGTACGTC.

A few counts support this clone. The chain recombines TRBV9 with TRBJ2-3; D is uncertain. Germline V gene sequence: CDR1 SGDLS, CDR2 YYNGEE. The CDR3 has 14 residues. Trimming shortened V by 0 bases and J by 4 bases, and 9 bases separated the two germline ends. CDR3 DNA: TGTGCCAGCAGCGTAGTAGGGCTGGCAGATACGCAGTATTTT. It codes for CASSVVGLADTQYF.

The rearrangement joins TRBV28 to TRBJ1-1; D is unresolved. The CDR3 runs to 14 residues. Germline CDR1 and CDR2: MDHEN and SYDVKM. Trimming stripped 1 base from V and 8 bases from J, with 14 bases between. The CDR3 DNA is TGTGCCAGCAGTTTATTGCGCGGGTCAATAGAAGCTTTCTTT. Translated, it gives CASSLLRGSIEAFF.

V gene TRBV6-1 combines with J gene TRBJ2-2; D might be TRBD2 (7 bases). V lost 1 base to trimming and J lost 4 bases, with 13 bases between them. CDR3 length: 16 amino acids. Germline loops: CDR1 MNHNS, CDR2 SASEGT. CDR3 coding DNA: TGTGCCAGCAGTGAAGAGGGGGGGTTGCTCACCGGGGAGCTGTTTTTT. Residues: CASSEEGGLLTGELFF.

V usage is TRBV5-6 and J usage is TRBJ1-2, with a tentative D call TRBD1 (6 bases). The CDR3 sequence is 15 residues long. CDR1 SGHDT and CDR2 YYEEEE come from the germline V gene. Between the trimmed V and J ends, which lost 1 base and 3 bases, there was a span of 13 bases. The CDR3 bases are TGTGCCAGCAGCTTGTTGGGGGAGGGGGACTATGGCTACACCTTC. This translates into CASSLLGEGDYGYTF.

The genes are TRBV19 and TRBJ1-4; D remains unclear. The V gene's germline CDR1 is LNHDA and CDR2 SQIVND (reference sequence). V lost 3 bases and J lost 8, with 16 bases in between. The CDR3 runs 15 residues. The CDR3 DNA sequence: TGTGCCAGTAGTATGTCCCGGCCCACGGGGGAAAAACTGTTTTTT. Amino acid sequence: CASSMSRPTGEKLFF.

The V and J genes are TRBV5-1 and TRBJ2-7, with no clear D. The CDR3 has 13 residues. Looked up from germline, CDR1 is SGHRS and CDR2 is YFSETQ. The ends were cut back, 8 bases at V and 2 bases at J, with 14 bases in the middle. This CDR3 is CARDVGQAYEQYV. The CDR3, as DNA: TGCGCCAGAGACGTAGGGCAAGCCTACGAGCAGTACGTC.

The chain links TRBV6-1 to TRBJ2-2; D is possibly TRBD1 or TRBD2 (5 bases each). V gave up 0 bases and J gave up 3 bases, with 8 bases separating them. CDR1 and CDR2 (germline): MNHNS, SASEGT. This CDR3 is 15 amino acids long. The CDR3 loop is CASSEAGVDTGELFF. The CDR3 nucleotides are TGTGCCAGCAGTGAAGCGGGGGTAGACACCGGGGAGCTGTTTTTT.

The V gene is TRBV9, the J gene TRBJ1-2; D ambiguous. V was clipped by 0 bases and J by 4 bases, with 10 bases between them. This CDR3 has 14 residues. Germline V gene data show CDR1 as SGDLS and CDR2 as YYNGEE. In DNA, the CDR3 is TGTGCCAGCAGCGTAGTAGGCAGCTTCTATGGCTACACCTTC. Translated: CASSVVGSFYGYTF.

The chain employs TRBV5-5 and TRBJ2-6, with 9 bases aligning to TRBD2. Germline V lookup: CDR1 SGHKS, CDR2 YYEKEE (reference sequence). J gave up 0 bases and V 10 bases, and 8 bases lay outside the gene matches. The CDR3 extends over 16 amino acids. The CDR3: CAVGTSLPSGANVLTF. The CDR3 DNA reads TGTGCCGTAGGGACTAGCCTTCCCTCTGGGGCCAACGTCCTGACTTTC.

The CDR3 is CASSIDRTGQFF. The CDR3 nucleotides are TGCGCCAGCAGCATAGACAGGACAGGGCAGTTCTTC. This chain joins TRBV5-1 and TRBJ2-1; 7 positions match TRBD1. The ends lost 4 bases at V and 12 bases at J; junction bases unmatched: 7. The germline gives CDR1 SGHRS, CDR2 YFSETQ. This CDR3 has 12 residues.

The chain links TRBV15 to TRBJ2-5, with D maybe TRBD1 (6 bases). This CDR3 has 13 amino acids. With 5 bases removed from V and 4 bases from J, the gap between germline ends came to 11 bases. Looked up from germline, CDR1 is LNHNV and CDR2 is YYDKDF (reference sequence). The DNA for the CDR3 is TGTGCCACCAGCCTCCGCAGGGGAGAGACCCAGTACTTC. This gives the protein CATSLRRGETQYF.

This chain uses TRBV7-3 with TRBJ1-2; 8 bases agree with TRBD1. This CDR3 has 17 amino acids. Germline-derived CDR1 and CDR2 are SGHTA and FQGTGA. V dropped 0 bases and J dropped 5; count of bases not matched to a gene: 11. As DNA, the CDR3 is TGTGCCAGCAGCTTAACGACACAGGGGGGCGCTAGTTATGGCTACACCTTC. It is translated as CASSLTTQGGASYGYTF.

The chain links TRBV5-5 to TRBJ2-2; D unclear. The CDR3 is 13 amino acids. The germline V gene has CDR1 SGHKS and CDR2 YYEKEE (reference sequence). V dropped 2 bases and J dropped 7 bases, with 9 bases sitting between them. CDR3 sequence reads: CASSFPGRGELFF. For the CDR3, the DNA is TGTGCCAGCAGCTTCCCAGGACGCGGGGAGCTGTTTTTT.

The chain employs TRBV5-1 and TRBJ1-4; D unresolved. CDR3 length equals 16 residues. V was cut by 1 base and J by 0 bases, with 10 bases left in between. Germline V gene data show CDR1 as SGHRS and CDR2 as YFSETQ. In DNA, the CDR3 is TGCGCCAGCAGCTTGTCTCCGGTTGCAACTAATGAAAAACTGTTTTTT. Its translation is CASSLSPVATNEKLFF.

The V gene is TRBV7-2, the J gene TRBJ2-6; 11 bases map to TRBD1. Trimming at V came to 6 bases and at J to 2 bases, leaving 6 bases not matched to a gene. The CDR3 is made up of 17 amino acids. Germline V lookup: CDR1 SGHTA, CDR2 FQGNSA. Here the CDR3 DNA reads TGTGCCAGCAGGGCTACGGGACAGGGGGCTGGGGCCAACGTCCTGACTTTC. Its translation is CASRATGQGAGANVLTF.

This clone was seen a handful of times. J is TRBJ2-2 and V is TRBV6-5; 9 bases agree with TRBD2. V lost 4 bases, J lost 3 bases, and 6 bases stayed unmatched. CDR3 size: 16 residues. Per germline, CDR1 MNHEY and CDR2 SVGAGI. CDR3 DNA: TGTGCCAGCAGTTCCTCGCGGGGGGGCGACACCGGGGAGCTGTTTTTT. Protein: CASSSSRGGDTGELFF.

The rearrangement links TRBV2 to TRBJ1-5; D is ambiguous. V lost 7 bases, J lost 4 bases, and 11 bases lay in between. Germline lookup yields CDR1 SNHLY and CDR2 FYNNEI. The CDR3 runs to 13 residues. The CDR3 spells CASNLEGNQPQHF. DNA for the CDR3: TGTGCCAGCAATTTAGAAGGGAATCAGCCCCAGCATTTT.

The genes are TRBV28 and TRBJ2-2; weak D call: TRBD1 (5 bases). This CDR3 is built from 15 residues. V was clipped by 2 bases and J by 4 bases, with 11 bases between them. The germline V gene has CDR1 MDHEN and CDR2 SYDVKM. The CDR3 sequence: CASSLTGPGTGELFF. For the CDR3, the DNA is TGTGCCAGCAGTTTAACAGGCCCCGGCACCGGGGAGCTGTTTTTT.

The chain links TRBV24-1 to TRBJ2-2; D is unclear. Germline CDR1 and CDR2: KGHDR and SFDVKD. This CDR3 contains 15 residues. V was shortened by 4 bases and J by 5 bases, with 13 bases between the two germline ends. CDR3 sequence: CATSDLTPRTGELFF. The DNA for the CDR3 is TGTGCCACCAGTGACCTGACACCTAGGACCGGGGAGCTGTTTTTT.

This clone has just a few counts. V is TRBV7-2 and J is TRBJ2-7; a possible D gene is TRBD1 (7 bases). CDR1 and CDR2 (germline): SGHTA, FQGNSA. Trimming cost V 2 bases and J 1 base, with 12 bases left between them. The length of the CDR3 is 15 residues. CDR3 sequence (DNA): TGTGCCAGCAGCTTACAGGGGGGCGGATCCTACGAGCAGTACGTC. It translates to CASSLQGGGSYEQYV.

This clone was seen once. The rearrangement links TRBV6-5 to TRBJ1-5, with 9 bases matching TRBD1. This CDR3 is built from 15 residues. After removal of 6 bases from V and 1 base from J, the junction contained 4 bases not matched to a gene. From germline, CDR1 is MNHEY and CDR2 SVGAGI. CDR3 nucleotide sequence: TGTGCCAGCAGCCAGGACAGGGGAAGCAATCAGCCCCAGCATTTT. It is translated as CASSQDRGSNQPQHF.

This sequence joins TRBV18 and TRBJ2-6; D is uncertain. The CDR3 is 14 residues long. Between the trimmed V and J ends, which lost 3 bases and 5 bases, there was a span of 8 bases. Germline V lookup: CDR1 KGHSH, CDR2 LQKENI. CDR3 sequence: CASSPPIRANVLTF. CDR3 sequence (DNA): TGTGCCAGCTCACCCCCCATCCGGGCCAACGTCCTGACTTTC.

The genes are TRBV30 and TRBJ1-5, with D possibly TRBD1 on 5 matching bases. V was clipped by 0 bases and J by 0 bases, with 18 bases between them. The CDR3 spans 18 residues. Germline-derived CDR1 and CDR2 are GTSNPN and SVGIG (reference sequence). The CDR3 is CAWSVGWGSQYSNQPQHF. The CDR3 coding sequence is TGTGCCTGGAGTGTAGGATGGGGCAGCCAATATAGCAATCAGCCCCAGCATTTT.